This T cell receptor (beta chain) is drawn from a study of blood T cell repertoires in COVID-19. About the research overall: Researchers got acute and convalescent COVID-19 samples from the United States, Italy and Spain. From T cells, B-cell-depleted T cells, or PBMCs came the material, which was cDNA or gDNA.

Original analysis: Cell counts per sample came from amplifying reference gene primers. The data were produced by immunoSEQ multiplex PCR, yet TCRdb's version contains in-frame clones alone and is incomplete. That table gives V, J and clone size, and the DNA gave D and trimming. The table has around 250,000 clones, 84% seen once. Germline V gives CDR1 LGHDT, CDR2 YNNKEL (reference sequence). This CDR3 is built from 16 residues. With 2 bases clipped from V and 7 bases from J, the junction kept 8 bases outside the gene matches. The V call is TRBV3-1 (or the pseudogene TRBV3-2), the J call TRBJ2-7; 13 bases match TRBD2. Sequencing used peripheral blood. The origin of this receptor is a woman between 35 and 50 years old who had recovered from COVID-19. DNA of the CDR3: TGTGCCAGCAGCCAACGGGGACTAGCGGGGCGCGGGGAGCAGTACTTC. It codes for CASSQRGLAGRGEQYF.